This T cell receptor beta chain emerged from a study of T-cell memory formation after mild COVID-19. Study-wide results and limits: Unconfirmed was the SARS-CoV-2 specificity of second-wave clones that peaked on day 37. Mainly CM and EM harbored the contracting CD4+ clones; mainly EMRA harbored the CD8+ ones.

The CDR3 sequence is 15 residues long. Between the trimmed V and J ends, which lost 2 bases and 1 base, there was a span of 9 bases. Germline V CDR1 and CDR2: MNHEY, SVGEGT. Comment on this clonotype: Its cognate antigen is unknown.

TCRdb re-analysed the 5' RACE reads in MiXCR, keeping a single row per CDR3 protein. This sample has about 210,000 distinct CDR3 sequences, with roughly 27% found just once. The chain links TRBV6-2 or TRBV6-3 to TRBJ2-1; D is ambiguous. The sequence was obtained from an adult woman who had mild COVID-19 (a few samples of this study predate the infection). Cell type and time point are not known. Sequencing input: PBMCs or a T cell subset sorted from them (not recorded which). CDR3 sequence: CASSYDVSSYNEQFF. The CDR3, as DNA: TGTGCCAGCAGTTACGATGTAAGTTCCTACAATGAGCAGTTCTTC.